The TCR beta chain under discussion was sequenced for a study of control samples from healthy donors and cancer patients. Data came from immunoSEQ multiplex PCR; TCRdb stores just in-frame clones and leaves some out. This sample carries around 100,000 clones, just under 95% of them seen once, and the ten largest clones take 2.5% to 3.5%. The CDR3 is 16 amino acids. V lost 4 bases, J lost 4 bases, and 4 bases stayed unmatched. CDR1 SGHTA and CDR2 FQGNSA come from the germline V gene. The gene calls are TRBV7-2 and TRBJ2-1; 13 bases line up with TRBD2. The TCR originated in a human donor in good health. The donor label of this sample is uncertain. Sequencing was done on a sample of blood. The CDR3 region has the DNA TGTGCCAGCAGCTATGGGACTAGCGGGGAATACAATGAGCAGTTCTTC. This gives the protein CASSYGTSGEYNEQFF.